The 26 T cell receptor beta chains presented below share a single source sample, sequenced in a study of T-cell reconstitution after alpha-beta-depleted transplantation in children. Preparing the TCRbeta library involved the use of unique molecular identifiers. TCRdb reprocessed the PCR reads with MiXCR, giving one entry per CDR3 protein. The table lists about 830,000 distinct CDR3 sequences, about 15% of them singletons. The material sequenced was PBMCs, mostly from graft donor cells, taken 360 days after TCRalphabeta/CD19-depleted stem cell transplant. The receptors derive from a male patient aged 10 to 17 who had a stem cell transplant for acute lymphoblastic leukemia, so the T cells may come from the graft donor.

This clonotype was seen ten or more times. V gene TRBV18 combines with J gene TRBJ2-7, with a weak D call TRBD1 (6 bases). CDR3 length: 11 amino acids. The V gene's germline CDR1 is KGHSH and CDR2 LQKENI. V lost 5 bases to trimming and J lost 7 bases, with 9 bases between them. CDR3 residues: CASSGQGEQYF. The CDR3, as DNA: TGTGCCAGCTCAGGTCAGGGGGAGCAGTACTTC.

The chain's CDR3 is CASSPWGLSYEQYF. CDR3 coding DNA: TGTGCCAGCAGCCCCTGGGGTCTCAGCTACGAGCAGTACTTC. The gene calls are TRBV7-3 and TRBJ2-7; no firm D call. Germline V gives CDR1 SGHTA, CDR2 FQGTGA. With 5 bases removed from V and 3 bases from J, the gap between germline ends came to 14 bases. The CDR3 loop spans 14 amino acids. Filled out from reference TRBV7-3 and TRBJ2-7, the complete variable domain reads GAGVSQTPSNKVTEKGKYVELRCDPISGHTALYWYRQSLGQGPEFLIYFQGTGAADDSGLPNDRFFAVRPEGSVSTLKIQRTERGDSAVYLCASSPWGLSYEQYFGPGTRLTVT.

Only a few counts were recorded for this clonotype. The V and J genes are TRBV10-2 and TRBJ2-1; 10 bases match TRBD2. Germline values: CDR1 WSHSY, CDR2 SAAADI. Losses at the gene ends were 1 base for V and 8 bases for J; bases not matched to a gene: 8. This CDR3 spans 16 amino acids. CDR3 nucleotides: TGCGCCAGCAGTGAGTTGACTAGCGGGTTTGGGGATGAGCAGTTCTTC. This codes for CASSELTSGFGDEQFF.

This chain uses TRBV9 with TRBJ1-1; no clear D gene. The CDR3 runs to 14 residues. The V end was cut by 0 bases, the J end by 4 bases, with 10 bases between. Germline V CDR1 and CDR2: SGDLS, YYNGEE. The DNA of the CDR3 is TGTGCCAGCAGCGTAGCCCTCTACGGCACTGAAGCTTTCTTT. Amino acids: CASSVALYGTEAFF.

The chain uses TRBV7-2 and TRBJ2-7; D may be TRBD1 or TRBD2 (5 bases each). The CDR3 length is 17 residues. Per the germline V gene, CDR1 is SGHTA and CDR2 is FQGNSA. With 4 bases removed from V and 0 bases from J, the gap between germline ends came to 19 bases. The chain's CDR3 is CASSSPHFRDGSYEQYF. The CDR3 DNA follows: TGTGCCAGCAGCTCGCCTCATTTTCGGGACGGCTCCTACGAGCAGTACTTC.

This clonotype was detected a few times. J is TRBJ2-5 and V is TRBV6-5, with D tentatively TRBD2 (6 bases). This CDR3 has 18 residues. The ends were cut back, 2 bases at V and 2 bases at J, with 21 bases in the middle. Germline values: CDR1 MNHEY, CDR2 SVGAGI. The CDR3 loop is CASSYRDTLTGLQETQYF. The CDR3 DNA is TGTGCCAGCAGTTACCGAGATACCCTTACGGGACTTCAAGAGACCCAGTACTTC.

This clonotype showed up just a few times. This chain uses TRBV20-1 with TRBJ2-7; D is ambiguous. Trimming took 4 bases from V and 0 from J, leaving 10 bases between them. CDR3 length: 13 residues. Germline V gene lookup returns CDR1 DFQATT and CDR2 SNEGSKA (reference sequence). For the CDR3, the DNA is TGCAGTGCTACGAACCCACCCTCCTACGAGCAGTACTTC. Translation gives CSATNPPSYEQYF.

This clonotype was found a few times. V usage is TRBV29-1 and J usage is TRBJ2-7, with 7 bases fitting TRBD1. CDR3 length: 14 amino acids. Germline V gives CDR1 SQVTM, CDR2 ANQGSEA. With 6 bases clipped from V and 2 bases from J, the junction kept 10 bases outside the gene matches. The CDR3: CSVNDRDKAYEQYF. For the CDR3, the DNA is TGCAGCGTCAACGACAGGGATAAGGCCTACGAGCAGTACTTC.

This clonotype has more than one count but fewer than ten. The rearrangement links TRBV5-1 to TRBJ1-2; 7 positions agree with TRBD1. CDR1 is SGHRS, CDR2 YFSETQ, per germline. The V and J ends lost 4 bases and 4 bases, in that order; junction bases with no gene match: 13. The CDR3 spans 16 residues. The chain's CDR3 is CASSISTGTLGYGYTF. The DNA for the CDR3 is TGCGCCAGCAGCATTTCGACAGGGACCCTTGGCTATGGCTACACCTTC.

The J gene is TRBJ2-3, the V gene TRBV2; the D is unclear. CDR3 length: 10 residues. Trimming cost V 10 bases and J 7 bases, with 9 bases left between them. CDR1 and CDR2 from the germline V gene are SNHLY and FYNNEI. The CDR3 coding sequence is TGTGCCATGAGTACGAATACGCAGTATTTT. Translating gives CAMSTNTQYF.

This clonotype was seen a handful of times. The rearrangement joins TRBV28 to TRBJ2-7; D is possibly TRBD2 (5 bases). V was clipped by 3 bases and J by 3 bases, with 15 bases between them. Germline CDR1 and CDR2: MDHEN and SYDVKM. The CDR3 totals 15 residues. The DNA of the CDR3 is TGTGCCAGCAGTTTCGCGGACTTAAGGGTCTACGAGCAGTACTTC. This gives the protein CASSFADLRVYEQYF.

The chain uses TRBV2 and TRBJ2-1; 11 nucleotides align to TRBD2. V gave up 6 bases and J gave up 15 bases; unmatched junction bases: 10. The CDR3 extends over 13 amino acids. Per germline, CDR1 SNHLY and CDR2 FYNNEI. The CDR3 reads CASSLGLAGPRFF. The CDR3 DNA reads TGTGCCAGCAGCTTAGGACTAGCGGGCCCAAGGTTCTTC.

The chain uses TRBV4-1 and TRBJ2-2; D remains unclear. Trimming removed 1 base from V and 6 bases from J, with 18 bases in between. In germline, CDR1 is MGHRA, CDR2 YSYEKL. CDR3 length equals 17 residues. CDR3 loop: CASSQVRPMRGPGELFF. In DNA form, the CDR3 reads TGCGCCAGCAGCCAAGTCAGGCCTATGAGAGGTCCCGGGGAGCTGTTTTTT.

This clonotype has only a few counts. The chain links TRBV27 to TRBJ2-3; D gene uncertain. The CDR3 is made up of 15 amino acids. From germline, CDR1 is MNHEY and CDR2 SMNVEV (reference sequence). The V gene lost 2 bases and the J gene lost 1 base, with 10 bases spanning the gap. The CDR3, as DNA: TGTGCCAGCAGTTTAGGTCCGATCGGCACAGATACGCAGTATTTT. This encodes CASSLGPIGTDTQYF.

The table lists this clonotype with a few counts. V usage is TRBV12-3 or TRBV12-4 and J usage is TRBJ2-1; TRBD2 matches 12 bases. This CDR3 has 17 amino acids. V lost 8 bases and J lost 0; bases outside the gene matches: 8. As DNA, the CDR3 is TGTGCCAGCGGCACACGGACTAGCGGGATCTCCTACAATGAGCAGTTCTTC. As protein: CASGTRTSGISYNEQFF.

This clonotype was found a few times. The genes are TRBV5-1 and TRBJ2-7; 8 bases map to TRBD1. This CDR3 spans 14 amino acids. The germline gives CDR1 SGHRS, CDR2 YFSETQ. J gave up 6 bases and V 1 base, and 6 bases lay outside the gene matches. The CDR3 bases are TGCGCCAGCAGCTTGCGGACAGGGTGGCTCGAGCAGTACTTC. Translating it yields CASSLRTGWLEQYF.

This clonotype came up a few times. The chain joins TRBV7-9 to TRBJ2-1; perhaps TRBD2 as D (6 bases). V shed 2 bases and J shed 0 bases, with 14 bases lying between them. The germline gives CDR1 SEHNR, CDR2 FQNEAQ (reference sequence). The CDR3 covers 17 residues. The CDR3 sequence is CASSLSPGLSSYNEQFF. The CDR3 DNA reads TGTGCCAGCAGCTTAAGCCCGGGACTTTCCTCCTACAATGAGCAGTTCTTC. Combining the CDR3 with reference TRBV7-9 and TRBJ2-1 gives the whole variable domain DTGVSQNPRHKITKRGQNVTFRCDPISEHNRLYWYRQTLGQGPEFLTYFQNEAQLEKSRLLSDRFSAERPKGSFSTLEIQRTEQGDSAMYLCASSLSPGLSSYNEQFFGPGTRLTVL.

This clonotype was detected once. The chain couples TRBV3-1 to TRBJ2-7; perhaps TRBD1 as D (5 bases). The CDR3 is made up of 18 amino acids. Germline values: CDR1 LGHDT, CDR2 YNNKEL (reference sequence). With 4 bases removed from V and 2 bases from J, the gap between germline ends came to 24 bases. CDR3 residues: CASSPRVAEGEAPYEQYF. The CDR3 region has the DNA TGTGCCAGCAGCCCCCGCGTCGCGGAAGGGGAAGCCCCCTACGAGCAGTACTTC.

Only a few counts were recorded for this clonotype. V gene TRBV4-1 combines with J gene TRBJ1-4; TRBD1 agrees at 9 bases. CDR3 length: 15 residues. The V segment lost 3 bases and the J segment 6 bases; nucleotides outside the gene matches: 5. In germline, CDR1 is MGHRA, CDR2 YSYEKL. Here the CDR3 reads CASSQGDRDYEKLFF. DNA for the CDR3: TGCGCCAGCAGCCAGGGGGACAGGGACTATGAAAAACTGTTTTTT.

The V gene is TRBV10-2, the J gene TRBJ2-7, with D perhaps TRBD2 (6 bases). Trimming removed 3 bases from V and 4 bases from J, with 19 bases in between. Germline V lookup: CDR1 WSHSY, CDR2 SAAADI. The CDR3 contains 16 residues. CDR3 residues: CASSDYGGTKSYEQYF. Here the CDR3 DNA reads TGCGCCAGCAGTGATTATGGCGGGACGAAAAGTTACGAGCAGTACTTC.

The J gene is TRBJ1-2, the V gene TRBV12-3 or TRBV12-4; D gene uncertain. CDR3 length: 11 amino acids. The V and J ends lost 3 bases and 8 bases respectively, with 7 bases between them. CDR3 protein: CASSFREGYTF. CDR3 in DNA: TGTGCCAGCAGTTTCCGGGAGGGCTACACCTTC.

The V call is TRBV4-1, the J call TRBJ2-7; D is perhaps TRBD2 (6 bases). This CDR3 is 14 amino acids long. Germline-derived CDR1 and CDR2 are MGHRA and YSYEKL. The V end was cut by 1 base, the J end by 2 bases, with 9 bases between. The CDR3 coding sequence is TGCGCCAGCAGCCAAGTGGAGGGGCCCTACGAGCAGTACTTC. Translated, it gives CASSQVEGPYEQYF.

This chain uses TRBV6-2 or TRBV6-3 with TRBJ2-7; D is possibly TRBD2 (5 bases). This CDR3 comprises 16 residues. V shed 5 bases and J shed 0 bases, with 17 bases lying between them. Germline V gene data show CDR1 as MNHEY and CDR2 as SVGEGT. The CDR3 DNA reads TGTGCCAGCAGTACGCGGACGGGGAAGAGCTCCTACGAGCAGTACTTC. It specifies CASSTRTGKSSYEQYF.

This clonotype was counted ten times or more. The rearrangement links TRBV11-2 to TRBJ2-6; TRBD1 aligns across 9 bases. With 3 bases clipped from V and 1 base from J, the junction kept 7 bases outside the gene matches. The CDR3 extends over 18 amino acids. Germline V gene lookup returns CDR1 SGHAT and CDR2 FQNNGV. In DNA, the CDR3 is TGTGCCAGCAGCTTTCGACAGGGGGATATTTCTGGGGCCAACGTCCTGACTTTC. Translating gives CASSFRQGDISGANVLTF.

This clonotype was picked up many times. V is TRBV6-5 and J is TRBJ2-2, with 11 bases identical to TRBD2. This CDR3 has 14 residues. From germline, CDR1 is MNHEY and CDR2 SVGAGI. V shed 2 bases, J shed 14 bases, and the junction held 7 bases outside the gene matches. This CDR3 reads CASSYTLGLAALFF. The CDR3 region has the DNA TGTGCCAGCAGTTACACCCTGGGACTAGCGGCCCTGTTTTTT.

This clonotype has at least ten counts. This CDR3 reads CASSKTSGGTTDTQYF. The DNA of the CDR3 is TGCGCCAGCTCGAAAACTAGCGGGGGGACCACAGATACGCAGTATTTT. The chain employs TRBV5-1 and TRBJ2-3; 12 bases line up with TRBD2. Germline-derived CDR1 and CDR2 are SGHRS and YFSETQ. With 7 bases clipped from V and 2 bases from J, the junction kept 8 bases outside the gene matches. CDR3 length equals 16 residues.